Presented here are 32 T cell receptor beta chains from one specimen sequenced in a study of CD8 T cells in ankylosing spondylitis. TCRdb passed the 5' RACE reads through MiXCR, listing each CDR3 protein once. The sample records a few hundred thousand distinct CDR3 sequences, 18% being singletons. The sequenced sample was blood, either unsorted or a sorted T cell fraction (not recorded which). The receptors were sampled from a male donor with ankylosing spondylitis or in good health (not recorded which).

This clonotype was seen a few times. V gene TRBV6-5 combines with J gene TRBJ2-2, with D tentatively TRBD2 (5 bases). Between the trimmed V and J ends, which lost 2 bases and 6 bases, there was a span of 19 bases. The germline V gene has CDR1 MNHEY and CDR2 SVGAGI. This CDR3 is built from 17 residues. CDR3 in DNA: TGTGCCAGCAGTTACGAGGGCAGGCTCGATGTGGCCGGGGAGCTGTTTTTT. It is translated as CASSYEGRLDVAGELFF.

The V gene is TRBV20-1, the J gene TRBJ1-1; TRBD1 is a possible D gene (6 bases). The germline V gene has CDR1 DFQATT and CDR2 SNEGSKA (reference sequence). The CDR3 has 14 residues. V lost 3 bases, J lost 1 base, and 12 bases lay in between. The CDR3 DNA sequence: TGCAGTGCTAGCGAGGACAGCACGAACACTGAAGCTTTCTTT. Translated, it gives CSASEDSTNTEAFF.

The chain couples TRBV9 to TRBJ2-3; 11 positions agree with TRBD2. This CDR3 comprises 19 residues. Germline CDR1 is SGDLS and CDR2 is YYNGEE. The V segment lost 3 bases and the J segment 6 bases; nucleotides outside the gene matches: 18. The CDR3 protein is CASSGNYWTSGRQGDTQYF. DNA of the CDR3: TGTGCCAGCAGCGGAAACTACTGGACTAGCGGGCGCCAGGGGGATACGCAGTATTTT.

At least ten counts were recorded for this clonotype. The gene calls are TRBV29-1 and TRBJ2-7, with D tentatively TRBD1 (6 bases). V shed 6 bases and J shed 0 bases, with 9 bases lying between them. This CDR3 comprises 12 residues. Germline lookup yields CDR1 SQVTM and CDR2 ANQGSEA. Written as DNA, the CDR3 is TGCAGCGTACAGGGAAGCTCCTACGAGCAGTACTTC. It specifies CSVQGSSYEQYF.

The CDR3: CAWRGEDTLEQFF. CDR3 sequence (DNA): TGTGCCTGGAGGGGGGAGGACACCCTTGAGCAGTTCTTC. The chain is built from TRBV30 and TRBJ2-1, with D perhaps TRBD2 (6 bases). CDR3 length: 13 residues. Trimming stripped 3 bases from V and 9 bases from J, with 15 bases between. Germline CDR1 is GTSNPN and CDR2 is SVGIG (reference sequence).

V and J are TRBV7-6 and TRBJ2-3, with TRBD2 as a possible D gene (5 bases). Germline V gene data show CDR1 as SGHVS and CDR2 as FNYEAQ. V dropped 0 bases and J dropped 10 bases, with 11 bases sitting between them. CDR3 length: 13 residues. CDR3 nucleotides: TGTGCCAGCAGCTTAGCAGGGAGAACTGCGCAGTATTTT. Protein: CASSLAGRTAQYF.

This clonotype was recorded many times. The rearrangement uses TRBV5-6 and TRBJ1-5, with 7 bases that match TRBD1. The length of the CDR3 is 15 residues. V dropped 0 bases and J dropped 6; count of bases not matched to a gene: 6. Germline CDR1 SGHDT, CDR2 YYEEEE. The CDR3 reads CASSLAGGTAQPQHF. The DNA of the CDR3 is TGTGCCAGCAGCTTGGCAGGGGGGACGGCTCAGCCCCAGCATTTT.

V and J are TRBV28 and TRBJ2-1; 14 bases are shared with TRBD2. This CDR3 is built from 17 residues. Germline CDR1 reads MDHEN; CDR2 reads SYDVKM. After removal of 4 bases from V and 8 bases from J, the junction contained 10 bases not matched to a gene. CDR3 sequence (DNA): TGTGCCAGCAGTTCTTCAAACGGGACTAGCGGGAGAGATGAGCAGTTCTTC. Translating it yields CASSSSNGTSGRDEQFF.

This clonotype was seen a handful of times. V gene TRBV4-1 combines with J gene TRBJ1-1; 9 nucleotides agree with TRBD1. After removal of 0 bases from V and 4 bases from J, the junction contained 6 bases not matched to a gene. CDR3 length: 16 amino acids. Germline-derived CDR1 and CDR2 are MGHRA and YSYEKL. This chain's CDR3 is CASSQDPRDRVTEAFF. In DNA, the CDR3 is TGCGCCAGCAGCCAAGATCCCCGGGACAGGGTCACTGAAGCTTTCTTT.

This clonotype was seen more than once but under ten times. V usage is TRBV5-1 and J usage is TRBJ2-3; TRBD2 agrees at 10 bases. CDR1 SGHRS and CDR2 YFSETQ come from the germline V gene. J lost 5 bases, V lost 0 bases, and 6 bases had no gene match. The CDR3 is 16 residues long. The CDR3 here is CASSLELAGDLDTQYF. The CDR3 DNA follows: TGCGCCAGCAGCTTGGAGCTAGCGGGAGACTTAGATACGCAGTATTTT.

The chain joins TRBV20-1 to TRBJ2-7, with TRBD2 as a possible D gene (6 bases). V was shortened by 3 bases and J by 2 bases, with 8 bases between the two germline ends. Germline values: CDR1 DFQATT, CDR2 SNEGSKA (reference sequence). CDR3 size: 12 residues. The CDR3 region has the DNA TGCAGTGCTAGGGCGGGGACCTACGAGCAGTACTTC. Translation: CSARAGTYEQYF.

This clonotype has a count of ten or more. The J gene is TRBJ1-2, the V gene TRBV29-1; D call uncertain. The V and J ends lost 4 bases and 2 bases respectively, with 11 bases between them. The CDR3 sequence is 13 residues long. The germline gives CDR1 SQVTM, CDR2 ANQGSEA. Here the CDR3 reads CSVVPDGNYGYTF. The DNA for the CDR3 is TGCAGCGTTGTCCCGGACGGGAACTATGGCTACACCTTC. The full variable domain, completed using reference TRBV29-1 and TRBJ1-2, is SAVISQKPSRDICQRGTSLTIQCQVDSQVTMMFWYRQQPGQSLTLIATANQGSEATYESGFVIDKFPISRPNLTFSTLTVSNMSPEDSSIYLCSVVPDGNYGYTFGSGTRLTVV.

On this clonotype: Possible read error: a much larger clone is one base away. The rearrangement joins TRBV12-3 or TRBV12-4 to TRBJ2-1; tentative D call: TRBD1 (6 bases). V lost 5 bases, J lost 3 bases, and 14 bases lay in between. This CDR3 contains 15 residues. The CDR3 DNA reads TGTGCCAGCAGTCCCCAACAGGGAAACTACAATGAGCAGTTCTTC. Residues: CASSPQQGNYNEQFF.

This clonotype has just a few counts. The V call is TRBV28, the J call TRBJ2-7, with TRBD1 identical over 10 bases. CDR1 and CDR2 (germline): MDHEN, SYDVKM. This CDR3 is 15 amino acids long. V lost 9 bases to trimming and J lost 4 bases; unmatched junction nucleotides: 12. This chain's CDR3 is CASPVDRDRGYEQYF. The CDR3, as DNA: TGTGCCAGTCCCGTCGATCGGGACAGGGGTTACGAGCAGTACTTC.

V is TRBV27 and J is TRBJ2-7, with D perhaps matching TRBD2 (5 bases). CDR1 is MNHEY and CDR2 is SMNVEV in the germline V gene (reference sequence). CDR3 length: 14 residues. Trimming removed 5 bases at V and 2 bases at J, with 13 bases between. CDR3 nucleotide sequence: TGTGCCAGCAGTCGGTCCGGGATTACCTACGAGCAGTACTTC. Its translation is CASSRSGITYEQYF.

In its sample, this clonotype was seen many times. The V and J genes are TRBV14 and TRBJ2-1; possibly TRBD1 or TRBD2 for D (6 bases each). The V gene lost 0 bases and the J gene lost 4 bases, with 10 bases spanning the gap. This CDR3 is built from 15 residues. Germline V CDR1 and CDR2: SGHDN, FVKESK. The CDR3 sequence: CASSQDRGAYNEQFF. CDR3 nucleotide sequence: TGTGCCAGCAGCCAAGATAGGGGGGCTTACAATGAGCAGTTCTTC.

This clonotype has more than one count but fewer than ten. DNA of the CDR3: TGCAGTGCTAGCGGGTGGGGCGATAACACCGGGGAGCTGTTTTTT. Translated: CSASGWGDNTGELFF. This chain uses TRBV20-1 with TRBJ2-2; weak D call: TRBD1 (5 bases). V was clipped by 3 bases and J by 2 bases, with 13 bases between them. This CDR3 is 15 amino acids long. Germline CDR1 is DFQATT and CDR2 is SNEGSKA (reference sequence).

This clonotype was observed many times. The J gene is TRBJ2-5, the V gene TRBV5-6, with TRBD2 matching 7 bases. Germline lookup yields CDR1 SGHDT and CDR2 YYEEEE. The J segment lost 3 bases and the V segment lost 0 bases, leaving 5 bases of the junction unmatched. This CDR3 has 15 amino acids. In DNA form, the CDR3 reads TGTGCCAGCAGCTTGGCCTTCAGCGGGGAAGAGACCCAGTACTTC. Amino acids: CASSLAFSGEETQYF. Looking up the rest from reference TRBV5-6 and TRBJ2-5 gives the full variable domain: DAGVTQSPTHLIKTRGQQVTLRCSPKSGHDTVSWYQQALGQGPQFIFQYYEEEERQRGNFPDRFSGHQFPNYSSELNVNALLLGDSALYLCASSLAFSGEETQYFGPGTRLLVL.

The chain uses TRBV7-9 and TRBJ2-5; 12 bases fit TRBD2. The CDR3 length is 16 residues. The germline CDR1 and CDR2 sequences are SEHNR and FQNEAQ (reference sequence). The V and J ends lost 3 bases and 4 bases, in that order; junction bases with no gene match: 6. The DNA of the CDR3 is TGTGCCAGCAGCTTCCCGACTAGCGGGAGTTCAGAGACCCAGTACTTC. This translates into CASSFPTSGSSETQYF.

This clonotype was observed many times. CDR3 residues: CASTSGQPGNSPLHF. The CDR3 DNA reads as TGTGCCAGCACCTCAGGACAGCCTGGAAATTCACCCCTCCACTTT. The gene calls are TRBV27 and TRBJ1-6; perhaps TRBD1 as D (6 bases). CDR3 length: 15 residues. The ends were cut back, 7 bases at V and 7 bases at J, with 17 bases in the middle. Germline V lookup: CDR1 MNHEY, CDR2 SMNVEV (reference sequence).

This rearrangement joins TRBV27 to TRBJ2-7; 7 bases match TRBD1. CDR3 length equals 14 residues. V shed 5 bases and J 5 bases; nucleotides not matched to a gene: 9. CDR1 MNHEY and CDR2 SMNVEV come from the germline V gene (reference sequence). The CDR3 sequence is CASSADRLGHEQYF. The CDR3 nucleotides are TGTGCCAGCAGTGCGGACAGGTTAGGCCACGAGCAGTACTTC.

This clonotype was seen a handful of times. The chain employs TRBV13 and TRBJ1-2; D may be TRBD1 (6 bases). Germline CDR1 is PRHDT and CDR2 is FYEKMQ (reference sequence). The V gene lost 4 bases and the J gene lost 0 bases, with 12 bases spanning the gap. This CDR3 has 15 amino acids. The CDR3 DNA sequence: TGTGCCAGCAGCTCCTCGGGGGCGCCTAACTATGGCTACACCTTC. Amino acid sequence: CASSSSGAPNYGYTF. The variable domain in full, completed from reference TRBV13 and TRBJ1-2, reads AAGVIQSPRHLIKEKRETATLKCYPIPRHDTVYWYQQGPGQDPQFLISFYEKMQSDKGSIPDRFSAQQFSDYHSELNMSSLELGDSALYFCASSSSGAPNYGYTFGSGTRLTVV.

This rearrangement joins TRBV5-6 to TRBJ1-5; possible D gene TRBD1, 5 bases. CDR1 SGHDT and CDR2 YYEEEE come from the germline V gene. The CDR3 is 14 amino acids. The germline V and J ends were trimmed by 8 bases and 1 base, with 13 bases remaining between them. CDR3 DNA sequence: TGTGCCAGTGCCCGTGGACAAAGCAATCAGCCCCAGCATTTT. It specifies CASARGQSNQPQHF.

By its share, this clonotype is medium-sized (0.01 to 0.1%). The J gene is TRBJ2-3, the V gene TRBV5-5, with 7 bases matching TRBD2. J was trimmed by 0 bases and V by 7 bases; bases with no gene match: 11. The CDR3 is 16 amino acids. Germline CDR1 reads SGHKS; CDR2 reads YYEKEE (reference sequence). CDR3 region: CASRNASGGSTDTQYF. As DNA, the CDR3 is TGTGCCAGCCGAAATGCTAGCGGAGGGAGCACAGATACGCAGTATTTT.

In its sample, this clonotype was seen many times. The chain has TRBV5-1 and TRBJ2-1, with TRBD2 matching over 9 bases. Germline CDR1 is SGHRS and CDR2 is YFSETQ. This CDR3 is 16 amino acids long. V lost 4 bases to trimming and J lost 6 bases; unmatched junction nucleotides: 11. DNA of the CDR3: TGCGCCAGCAGCGGATCCCTAGCGGGACACGGCAATGAGCAGTTCTTC. Its translation is CASSGSLAGHGNEQFF.

This clonotype occurred many times. The J gene is TRBJ2-3, the V gene TRBV27, with TRBD1 as a possible D gene (5 bases). With 7 bases removed from V and 1 base from J, the gap between germline ends came to 9 bases. Germline CDR1 MNHEY, CDR2 SMNVEV (reference sequence). The CDR3 has 13 amino acids. This CDR3 reads CASIWGRTDTQYF. DNA for the CDR3: TGTGCCAGCATTTGGGGCCGCACAGATACGCAGTATTTT.

J is TRBJ2-1 and V is TRBV7-2, with D unclear. The germline gives CDR1 SGHTA, CDR2 FQGNSA. The CDR3 sequence is 14 residues long. Trimming stripped 3 bases from V and 1 base from J, with 7 bases between. The CDR3 sequence is CASSLTDSYNEQFF. The CDR3 DNA reads as TGTGCCAGCAGCTTGACTGATTCCTACAATGAGCAGTTCTTC.

This clonotype has just one count. The rearrangement links TRBV11-2 to TRBJ2-7; D not resolved. With 2 bases removed from V and 5 bases from J, the gap between germline ends came to 10 bases. The CDR3 is 13 residues long. Looked up from germline, CDR1 is SGHAT and CDR2 is FQNNGV. The DNA for the CDR3 is TGTGCCAGCAGCTTATATGAGGTTAACGAGCAGTACTTC. This sequence encodes CASSLYEVNEQYF.

This clonotype was counted a few times. J is TRBJ2-1 and V is TRBV29-1; D may be TRBD1 or TRBD2 (5 bases each). The CDR3 length is 15 residues. With 4 bases removed from V and 3 bases from J, the gap between germline ends came to 16 bases. CDR1 is SQVTM, CDR2 ANQGSEA, per germline. CDR3 bases: TGCAGCGTTGGATCCGGGACGAACATCTACAATGAGCAGTTCTTC. It yields the protein CSVGSGTNIYNEQFF.

The chain uses TRBV11-2 and TRBJ2-3, with D tentatively TRBD1 or TRBD2 (6 bases each). The V end lost 5 bases, the J end lost 2 bases, and 26 bases lay between the germline ends. The germline V gene has CDR1 SGHAT and CDR2 FQNNGV. The CDR3 is 19 residues long. CDR3 protein: CASSHFSGGRRGDTDTQYF. CDR3 nucleotide sequence: TGTGCCAGCAGCCATTTTAGTGGGGGCCGGAGGGGAGACACAGATACGCAGTATTTT.

The CDR3 is CASSPDGRDATDTQYF. The CDR3 DNA is TGTGCCAGCAGCCCTGACGGGCGGGATGCGACAGATACGCAGTATTTT. The gene calls are TRBV11-3 and TRBJ2-3, with D tentatively TRBD2 (6 bases). Per the germline V gene, CDR1 is SGHNT and CDR2 is YENEEA. The germline V and J ends were trimmed by 5 bases and 3 bases, with 18 bases remaining between them. This CDR3 is built from 16 residues.

This rearrangement joins TRBV5-1 to TRBJ2-7; tentative D call: TRBD2 (6 bases). Germline CDR1 reads SGHRS; CDR2 reads YFSETQ. The CDR3 has 14 amino acids. V was cut by 1 base and J by 2 bases, with 10 bases left in between. Here the CDR3 DNA reads TGCGCCAGCAGCTTGCCTAGCGCGACCTACGAGCAGTACTTC. Translating it yields CASSLPSATYEQYF.